Presented here are 20 T cell receptor beta chains from one specimen sequenced in a study of T cells in Graves' hyperthyroidism and ophthalmopathy. Using RNA transcripts as the source, TCR beta CDR3 regions were amplified. The study used the HTBI primer set for a first-round RT-PCR of the TCR CDR3. TCRdb called the multiplex PCR reads again in MiXCR, with one record for every CDR3 protein. The sample yields approximately 300,000 distinct CDR3 sequences, 16% seen once. The sample was blood. These receptors were collected from a man aged 25 to 45 with Graves' hyperthyroidism.

The chain is built from TRBV9 and TRBJ1-3, with D possibly TRBD1 on 5 matching bases. This CDR3 has 14 amino acids. Germline V gene sequence: CDR1 SGDLS, CDR2 YYNGEE. V was shortened by 5 bases and J by 0 bases, with 9 bases between the two germline ends. The DNA of the CDR3 is TGTGCCAGCAGTGGGGCCCTCTCTGGAAACACCATATATTTT. Translated: CASSGALSGNTIYF.

The chain uses TRBV12-3 or TRBV12-4 and TRBJ2-7, with 7 bases fitting TRBD1. The junction had 5 bases not matched to a gene; V was cut back by 5 bases and J by 1 base. This CDR3 contains 14 residues. The DNA of the CDR3 is TGTGCCAGCAGTGTTGAGGGGGCATCCTACGAGCAGTACTTC. Its translation is CASSVEGASYEQYF.

There are a few counts of this clonotype. V is TRBV18 and J is TRBJ2-5, with a tentative D call TRBD2 (5 bases). Trimming cost V 5 bases and J 8 bases, with 18 bases left between them. Germline loops: CDR1 KGHSH, CDR2 LQKENI. CDR3 length equals 14 residues. The CDR3 region is CASSSAGYGETQYF. In DNA form, the CDR3 reads TGTGCCAGCTCATCAGCAGGTTACGGGGAAACCCAGTACTTC.

J is TRBJ1-3 and V is TRBV19; D ambiguous. Germline V gene sequence: CDR1 LNHDA, CDR2 SQIVND (reference sequence). CDR3 length: 13 amino acids. Trimming cost V 8 bases and J 1 base, with 9 bases left between them. The CDR3 nucleotides are TGTGCCAGTCCTTGGGTGTCTGGAAACACCATATATTTT. Translation: CASPWVSGNTIYF.

This clonotype was recorded at least ten times. This chain links TRBV5-6 with TRBJ2-3; perhaps TRBD2 as D (5 bases). V lost 3 bases, J lost 2 bases, and 16 bases lay in between. This CDR3 has 16 residues. Germline-derived CDR1 and CDR2 are SGHDT and YYEEEE. CDR3 sequence (DNA): TGTGCCAGCAGCTCAGTTCCAGGACTTTCCACAGATACGCAGTATTTT. Amino acid sequence: CASSSVPGLSTDTQYF.

This rearrangement joins TRBV11-3 to TRBJ2-2, with D possibly being TRBD1 (6 bases). This CDR3 has 16 residues. Germline CDR1 is SGHNT and CDR2 is YENEEA. With 3 bases removed from V and 4 bases from J, the gap between germline ends came to 15 bases. The DNA of the CDR3 is TGTGCCAGCAGCTTCACCTACAGGGCGGGCACCGGGGAGCTGTTTTTT. Translated, it gives CASSFTYRAGTGELFF.

Points on this clonotype: This may be a read error: a much more frequent sequence differs by one nucleotide. This rearrangement joins TRBV2 to TRBJ2-3; D is ambiguous. This CDR3 has 12 amino acids. CDR1 SNHLY and CDR2 FYNNEI come from the germline V gene. CDR3 in DNA: TGTGCCAGCAGCGCTTACACAGATGCGCAGTATTTT. This gives the protein CASSAYTDAQYF.

The chain uses TRBV20-1 and TRBJ2-7; D is unresolved. V lost 5 bases and J 3 bases, leaving 17 bases between the germline ends. The CDR3 consists of 14 residues. Germline V gene lookup returns CDR1 DFQATT and CDR2 SNEGSKA (reference sequence). The CDR3: CSARMTPPGYEQYF. The DNA for the CDR3 is TGCAGTGCTCGAATGACCCCGCCCGGCTACGAGCAGTACTTC.

This clonotype appeared many times. The chain employs TRBV3-1 and TRBJ1-4; D not certain. The CDR3 consists of 16 residues. CDR1 and CDR2 (germline): LGHDT, YNNKEL (reference sequence). V shed 4 bases and J shed 2 bases, with 14 bases lying between them. CDR3 loop: CASSRRVLSTNEKLFF. The CDR3 region has the DNA TGTGCCAGCAGCCGGAGGGTTCTGTCGACTAATGAAAAACTGTTTTTT. The full variable domain, rest sourced from reference TRBV3-1 and TRBJ1-4, is DTAVSQTPKYLVTQMGNDKSIKCEQNLGHDTMYWYKQDSKKFLKIMFSYNNKELIINETVPNRFSPKSPDKAHLNLHINSLELGDSAVYFCASSRRVLSTNEKLFFGSGTQLSVL.

To note about this clonotype: The junction does not match germline at one end; this may be a read error. The chain employs TRBV7-2 and TRBJ2-2, with D possibly being TRBD2 (5 bases). CDR1 is SGHTA, CDR2 FQGNSA, per germline. This CDR3 has 15 residues. CDR3 in amino acids: CASSLQRWDPGEPFF. The DNA of the CDR3 is TGTGCCAGCAGCTTACAGAGGTGGGATCCCGGGGAGCCGTTTTTT.

This clonotype was counted a few times. The genes are TRBV24-1 and TRBJ1-4; D might be TRBD1 (5 bases). CDR1 is KGHDR, CDR2 SFDVKD, per germline. The V end lost 4 bases, the J end lost 8 bases, and 13 bases lay between the germline ends. CDR3 length: 14 amino acids. The CDR3: CATSDGGWGEKLFF. The CDR3 region has the DNA TGTGCCACCAGTGACGGCGGCTGGGGCGAAAAACTGTTTTTT.

This clonotype was detected ten times or more. V is TRBV5-1 and J is TRBJ2-4; 9 bases align to TRBD2. V gave up 2 bases and J gave up 8 bases; unmatched junction bases: 11. The CDR3 runs 16 residues. From germline, CDR1 is SGHRS and CDR2 YFSETQ. For the CDR3, the DNA is TGCGCCAGCAGCTTTTCAGCTAGCGGGATATCATACATTCAGTACTTC. Its protein product is CASSFSASGISYIQYF. Supplemented by reference TRBV5-1 and TRBJ2-4, the full variable domain reads KAGVTQTPRYLIKTRGQQVTLSCSPISGHRSVSWYQQTPGQGLQFLFEYFSETQRNKGNFPGRFSGRQFSNSRSEMNVSTLELGDSALYLCASSFSASGISYIQYFGAGTRLSVL.

As DNA, the CDR3 is TGTGCCACCAGTGACCCTGGACAGGGGTCTACTACGCAGTATTTT. Translated: CATSDPGQGSTTQYF. The chain joins TRBV24-1 to TRBJ2-3; 9 positions match TRBD1. V was clipped by 4 bases and J by 8 bases; unmatched bases: 9. CDR1 and CDR2 (germline): KGHDR, SFDVKD. This CDR3 spans 15 amino acids.

In this sample, this clonotype turned up many times. The rearrangement links TRBV28 to TRBJ1-1, with D perhaps TRBD1 (5 bases). V shed 5 bases and J shed 6 bases, with 19 bases lying between them. The CDR3 has 15 residues. The germline V gene encodes CDR1 MDHEN and CDR2 SYDVKM. CDR3 region: CASSDPGPGGAEAFF. CDR3 DNA sequence: TGTGCCAGCAGTGACCCCGGCCCCGGGGGAGCTGAAGCTTTCTTT. The whole variable domain, remainder taken from reference TRBV28 and TRBJ1-1, is DVKVTQSSRYLVKRTGEKVFLECVQDMDHENMFWYRQDPGLGLRLIYFSYDVKMKEKGDIPEGYSVSREKKERFSLILESASTNQTSMYLCASSDPGPGGAEAFFGQGTRLTVV.

In this sample, this clonotype turned up many times. The CDR3 region has the DNA TGTGCCAGCAGTTTGCCAGGGGGGGAGCAGTTCTTC. Encoded protein: CASSLPGGEQFF. The chain links TRBV12-3 or TRBV12-4 to TRBJ2-1, with D possibly TRBD1 on 7 matching bases. This CDR3 has 12 residues. The ends were cut back, 3 bases at V and 10 bases at J, with 10 bases in the middle.

In this sample, this clonotype turned up a few times. The rearrangement joins TRBV5-1 to TRBJ2-1; 8 bases align to TRBD1. V shed 4 bases, J shed 3 bases, and the junction held 6 bases outside the gene matches. There are 15 residues in the CDR3. Germline CDR1 reads SGHRS; CDR2 reads YFSETQ. The DNA of the CDR3 is TGCGCCAGCAGCGTGACAGGGGCGTACTACAATGAGCAGTTCTTC. Translation: CASSVTGAYYNEQFF.

This clonotype has a handful of counts. The rearrangement joins TRBV5-1 to TRBJ2-2; the D gene is possibly TRBD1 (6 bases). The ends were cut back, 4 bases at V and 5 bases at J, with 12 bases in the middle. Per germline, CDR1 SGHRS and CDR2 YFSETQ. The CDR3 consists of 14 residues. The CDR3 sequence: CASSPDRPTGELFF. In DNA, the CDR3 is TGCGCCAGCAGCCCTGACAGGCCTACCGGGGAGCTGTTTTTT.

Turning to this clonotype: A read error is possible here, since a much larger clone lies one base away. V and J are TRBV20-1 and TRBJ1-1, with D maybe TRBD1 (5 bases). V gave up 3 bases and J gave up 6 bases, with 20 bases separating them. This CDR3 spans 15 amino acids. Germline V lookup: CDR1 DFQATT, CDR2 SNEGSKA (reference sequence). This CDR3 is CSARDTVRVGPEAFF. CDR3 in DNA: TGCAGTGCTAGGGATACCGTCAGGGTCGGCCCTGAAGCTTTCTTT.

V is TRBV9 and J is TRBJ2-7; D perhaps matches TRBD1 (5 bases). The germline V gene has CDR1 SGDLS and CDR2 YYNGEE. The CDR3 is made up of 14 amino acids. Trimming took 3 bases from V and 0 from J, leaving 10 bases between them. The CDR3 loop is CASSGRQSSYEQYF. DNA of the CDR3: TGTGCCAGCAGCGGCCGACAGAGCTCCTACGAGCAGTACTTC.

This clonotype was counted at least ten times. The chain couples TRBV27 to TRBJ1-1; no reliable D call. This CDR3 comprises 13 residues. In germline, CDR1 is MNHEY, CDR2 SMNVEV (reference sequence). The V gene lost 3 bases and the J gene lost 1 base, with 6 bases spanning the gap. CDR3 DNA: TGTGCCAGCAGTTTCAACCCGAACACTGAAGCTTTCTTT. This translates into CASSFNPNTEAFF.